A single T cell receptor beta chain is shown here with its context. The target antigen is unknown. This record belongs to a study of lymphopenia after photon versus proton radiotherapy. Broader study findings: Better survival with proton therapy was suggested as possible, not demonstrated. Post-nadir diversity loss with photons came from oligoclonal expansion, particularly CD8+ Temra cells. Photon-treated patients lost naive T cells and TCR diversity; proton-treated stayed stable.

The assay was immunoSEQ multiplex PCR, and TCRdb's table has in-frame clones only and misses some. This repertoire shows more than 25,000 clones, approximately 90% found once; its top ten account for approximately 19%. The starting material was peripheral blood, obtained from a patient treated with photon-based radiotherapy. The sequence came from a man aged 50-60 years with gastric cancer.

DNA of the CDR3: TGCGCCAGCAGCCCGGGTGGGAGCACAGATACGCAGTATTTT. Translated, it gives CASSPGGSTDTQYF. The chain links TRBV4-3 to TRBJ2-3; D is undetermined. Germline V gene sequence: CDR1 LGHNA, CDR2 YSLEER. The CDR3 length is 14 residues. The V and J ends lost 4 bases and 0 bases respectively, with 8 bases between them.